Listed below are T cell receptor beta chains from one sample, sequenced in a study of shared T cell receptors in the human thymus. Using immunoSEQ multiplex PCR, the repertoire was profiled, and TCRdb retains in-frame clones only, with some absent. The sample has about 400,000 clones; roughly 94% are singletons. Sequenced sample: thymocytes. All receptors come from a human donor. Each CDR3 is given with its conserved first and last residue. The order of the fields is V gene, clone size, J gene, D gene, CDR3 DNA, CDR3 protein. The D gene is left open where the match is weak. Clone sizes are given selectively: once, few, many, or a class where the clone is expanded.

v_call: TRBV21-1
clone_size: NA
j_call: TRBJ2-7
d_call: NA
cdr3_nt: TGTGCCAGCAGCAAGGTCCGGACAGCTAGGCCTTTTTACGAGCAGTACTTC
cdr3_aa: CASSKVRTARPFYEQYF

v_call: TRBV7-8
clone_size: NA
j_call: TRBJ2-1
d_call: TRBD2
cdr3_nt: TGTGCCAGCAGCTTAATGGGACTAGACTCCTACAATGAGCAGTTCTTC
cdr3_aa: CASSLMGLDSYNEQFF

v_call: TRBV4-1
clone_size: NA
j_call: TRBJ2-5
d_call: NA
cdr3_nt: TGCGCCAGCAGCCAAGAATTCCAGCAACAGGGACCTACCCAGTACTTC
cdr3_aa: CASSQEFQQQGPTQYF

v_call: TRBV18
clone_size: NA
j_call: TRBJ1-2
d_call: NA
cdr3_nt: TGTGCCAGCTCACCAAAGCGCGATTCGTGTGGGTATGGCTACACCTTC
cdr3_aa: CASSPKRDSCGYGYTF

v_call: TRBV30
clone_size: NA
j_call: TRBJ2-7
d_call: TRBD2
cdr3_nt: TGTGCCTGGAGGTTGCGGGAGGGGTACGAGCAGTACTTC
cdr3_aa: CAWRLREGYEQYF

v_call: TRBV28
clone_size: NA
j_call: TRBJ2-3
d_call: TRBD2
cdr3_nt: TGTGCCAGCAGTTTATTAGTATTGGCGGGAGGCCACCCCAGCACAGATACGCAGTATTTT
cdr3_aa: CASSLLVLAGGHPSTDTQYF

v_call: TRBV6-5
clone_size: NA
j_call: TRBJ1-5
d_call: TRBD1
cdr3_nt: TGTGCCAGCAGTCCCACAGGGGGCGGGCAGCCCCAGCATTTT
cdr3_aa: CASSPTGGGQPQHF

v_call: TRBV30
clone_size: NA
j_call: TRBJ2-1
d_call: NA
cdr3_nt: TGTGCCTGGAGTGTACTAGATGGGGGGACGGGGCAGTTCTTC
cdr3_aa: CAWSVLDGGTGQFF

v_call: TRBV4-2
clone_size: NA
j_call: TRBJ1-2
d_call: NA
cdr3_nt: TGTGCCAGCAGCCAAGAAGGTAGTGGCTACACCTTC
cdr3_aa: CASSQEGSGYTF

v_call: TRBV28
clone_size: NA
j_call: TRBJ2-1
d_call: NA
cdr3_nt: TGTGCCAGCAGCCCCAGAGTCGCTAGCGTGACCTCCTACAATGAGCAGTTCTTC
cdr3_aa: CASSPRVASVTSYNEQFF

v_call: TRBV5-1
clone_size: NA
j_call: TRBJ2-2
d_call: NA
cdr3_nt: TGCGCCAGCAGCCCGGGGCGGGGTCCGAACACCGGGGAGCTGTTTTTT
cdr3_aa: CASSPGRGPNTGELFF

v_call: TRBV5-1
clone_size: NA
j_call: TRBJ2-1
d_call: TRBD2
cdr3_nt: TGCGCCAGCAGCTTGGCCTCTTTGGGGAGGGCCCAGTTCTTC
cdr3_aa: CASSLASLGRAQFF

v_call: TRBV28
clone_size: NA
j_call: TRBJ2-3
d_call: TRBD2
cdr3_nt: TGTGCCAGCAGTTTGGCTAGCGGGAGGTCCTACACAGATACGCAGTATTTT
cdr3_aa: CASSLASGRSYTDTQYF

v_call: TRBV2
clone_size: NA
j_call: TRBJ2-7
d_call: NA
cdr3_nt: TGTGCCAGCAGTGACCCGGATCTCTACGAGCAGTACTTC
cdr3_aa: CASSDPDLYEQYF

v_call: TRBV5-8
clone_size: NA
j_call: TRBJ2-3
d_call: TRBD2
cdr3_nt: TGTGCCAGCAGCTCCGCCTCGGGGCTAGCGGGAACAGATACGCAGTATTTT
cdr3_aa: CASSSASGLAGTDTQYF

v_call: TRBV28
clone_size: NA
j_call: TRBJ2-7
d_call: NA
cdr3_nt: TGTGCCAGCAGTTTAACATTAATCCGGGACTACGAGCAGTACTTC
cdr3_aa: CASSLTLIRDYEQYF

v_call: TRBV4-3
clone_size: NA
j_call: TRBJ2-2
d_call: TRBD1
cdr3_nt: TGCGCCAGCAGCACCCGGGACAGGGGGCTTCTGGGCCTGGGCACCGGGGAGCTGTTTTTT
cdr3_aa: CASSTRDRGLLGLGTGELFF

v_call: TRBV4-3
clone_size: NA
j_call: TRBJ2-1
d_call: TRBD1
cdr3_nt: TGCGCCAGCAGCCAAGATGGGGGACAGGGGGCATACAATGAGCAGTTCTTC
cdr3_aa: CASSQDGGQGAYNEQFF

v_call: TRBV27
clone_size: NA
j_call: TRBJ1-4
d_call: NA
cdr3_nt: TGTGCCAGCAGTTTATCCCCAGGGAGTGAAAAACTGTTTTTT
cdr3_aa: CASSLSPGSEKLFF

v_call: TRBV29-1
clone_size: NA
j_call: TRBJ2-6
d_call: NA
cdr3_nt: TGCAGCGTTCACGGACACAGCTCTGGGGCCAACGTCCTGACTTTC
cdr3_aa: CSVHGHSSGANVLTF

v_call: TRBV10-3
clone_size: NA
j_call: TRBJ1-4
d_call: NA
cdr3_nt: TGTGCCACCAGTACAGGGTCCTCTAATGAAAAACTGTTTTTT
cdr3_aa: CATSTGSSNEKLFF

v_call: TRBV7-2
clone_size: NA
j_call: TRBJ1-2
d_call: TRBD1
cdr3_nt: TGTGCCAGCAGACTCGGGACAGGGGACGCTAGTCGCTATGGCTACACCTTC
cdr3_aa: CASRLGTGDASRYGYTF

v_call: TRBV11-3
clone_size: NA
j_call: TRBJ2-1
d_call: NA
cdr3_nt: TGTGCCAGCAGCTTAGTGCAGGGCTCCTACAATGAGCAGTTCTTC
cdr3_aa: CASSLVQGSYNEQFF

v_call: TRBV18
clone_size: NA
j_call: TRBJ1-1
d_call: TRBD1
cdr3_nt: TGTGCCAGCTCCCCGCTCTGCGGACAGGGGAACACTGAAGCTTTCTTT
cdr3_aa: CASSPLCGQGNTEAFF

v_call: TRBV28
clone_size: NA
j_call: TRBJ2-5
d_call: NA
cdr3_nt: TGTGCCAGCAGCCCCGGGATCCCTGAAAAGACCCAGTACTTC
cdr3_aa: CASSPGIPEKTQYF

v_call: TRBV5-1
clone_size: NA
j_call: TRBJ2-7
d_call: NA
cdr3_nt: TGCGCCAGCAGCTTGCGACCCTCCTACGAGCAGTACTTC
cdr3_aa: CASSLRPSYEQYF

v_call: TRBV5-4
clone_size: NA
j_call: TRBJ2-5
d_call: TRBD2
cdr3_nt: TGTGCCAGCAGTTCTAGCGGGACCACTAATCAAGAGACCCAGTACTTC
cdr3_aa: CASSSSGTTNQETQYF

v_call: TRBV7-8
clone_size: NA
j_call: TRBJ2-7
d_call: TRBD2
cdr3_nt: TGTGCCAGCAGCTCCCGGAGGGAGCGGACTAGCGGAATTCCCTACGAGCAGTACTTC
cdr3_aa: CASSSRRERTSGIPYEQYF

v_call: TRBV7-2
clone_size: NA
j_call: TRBJ2-1
d_call: NA
cdr3_nt: TGTGCCAGCAGCCCACTCGGTTCGACCTACAATGAGCAGTTCTTC
cdr3_aa: CASSPLGSTYNEQFF

v_call: TRBV19
clone_size: NA
j_call: TRBJ1-2
d_call: NA
cdr3_nt: TGTGCCAGTAGTCAACCTCCGGGACCCCGGCCTGATGGCTACACCTTC
cdr3_aa: CASSQPPGPRPDGYTF

v_call: TRBV5-1
clone_size: NA
j_call: TRBJ2-1
d_call: TRBD2
cdr3_nt: TGCGCCAGCAGCTTACTTCTCATAGCGGGAGGTGGGAATGAGCAGTTCTTC
cdr3_aa: CASSLLLIAGGGNEQFF

v_call: TRBV5-1
clone_size: NA
j_call: TRBJ2-2
d_call: TRBD2
cdr3_nt: TGCGCCAGCAGCCTCGTAATAGGTCTAGCGGGAGGGCCGGGCACCGGGGAGCTGTTTTTT
cdr3_aa: CASSLVIGLAGGPGTGELFF

v_call: TRBV19
clone_size: NA
j_call: TRBJ1-5
d_call: NA
cdr3_nt: TGTGCCAGTAGGGGGACTCTTGGCGATCAGCCCCAGCATTTT
cdr3_aa: CASRGTLGDQPQHF

v_call: TRBV7-9
clone_size: NA
j_call: TRBJ2-7
d_call: TRBD1
cdr3_nt: TGTGCCAGCAGCGATTGGACAGGGTTGTACTACGAGCAGTACTTC
cdr3_aa: CASSDWTGLYYEQYF

v_call: TRBV11-2
clone_size: NA
j_call: TRBJ2-7
d_call: TRBD1
cdr3_nt: TGTGCCAGCAGCCCAAGCCCCCCGGGACAGGGAGCCTACGAGCAGTACTTC
cdr3_aa: CASSPSPPGQGAYEQYF

v_call: TRBV9
clone_size: NA
j_call: TRBJ2-1
d_call: TRBD2
cdr3_nt: TGTGCCAGCAGCGTAGGTTCGGCTAGCGGGAGGGCCAATGAGCAGTTCTTC
cdr3_aa: CASSVGSASGRANEQFF

v_call: TRBV5-8
clone_size: NA
j_call: TRBJ1-2
d_call: TRBD1
cdr3_nt: TGTGCCAGCAGCCGAAAACCGGGACAGGAAGATGGCTACACCTTC
cdr3_aa: CASSRKPGQEDGYTF

v_call: TRBV9
clone_size: once
j_call: TRBJ2-6
d_call: TRBD1
cdr3_nt: TGTGCCAGCAGCCCACCACAACGAGGACAGGCGTCGTCTGGGGCCAACGTCCTGACTTTC
cdr3_aa: CASSPPQRGQASSGANVLTF

v_call: TRBV27
clone_size: NA
j_call: TRBJ2-3
d_call: TRBD1
cdr3_nt: TGTGCCAGCAGAAATAAGGGGGCCTGCGTTAGCACAGATACGCAGTATTTT
cdr3_aa: CASRNKGACVSTDTQYF

v_call: TRBV28
clone_size: NA
j_call: TRBJ1-5
d_call: NA
cdr3_nt: TGTGCCAGCAGTTCCCGTGCGGGCGATCAGCCCCAGCATTTT
cdr3_aa: CASSSRAGDQPQHF

v_call: TRBV28
clone_size: NA
j_call: TRBJ1-5
d_call: NA
cdr3_nt: TGTGCCAGCAGTTGCGCCCCCCAGCCCTCACCACAGGCCCAGCATTTT
cdr3_aa: CASSCAPQPSPQAQHF

v_call: TRBV28
clone_size: NA
j_call: TRBJ1-1
d_call: TRBD1
cdr3_nt: TGTGCCAGCAGCCCAACGACAGGGGTATCTATGAACACTGAAGCTTTCTTT
cdr3_aa: CASSPTTGVSMNTEAFF

v_call: TRBV5-1
clone_size: NA
j_call: TRBJ2-3
d_call: NA
cdr3_nt: TGCGCCAGCAGCTTAGATTCCGTGGCGAGAAACACAGATACGCAGTATTTT
cdr3_aa: CASSLDSVARNTDTQYF

v_call: TRBV5-6
clone_size: NA
j_call: TRBJ1-2
d_call: TRBD1
cdr3_nt: TGTGCCAGCAGCTTGTCCCTGACAGGGGGCACGGGTGGCTACACCTTC
cdr3_aa: CASSLSLTGGTGGYTF

v_call: TRBV5-4
clone_size: NA
j_call: TRBJ1-6
d_call: NA
cdr3_nt: TGTGCCAGCAGCTCGAGGACAGTTTCTAATTCACCCCTCCACTTT
cdr3_aa: CASSSRTVSNSPLHF

v_call: TRBV6-6
clone_size: NA
j_call: TRBJ2-7
d_call: TRBD1
cdr3_nt: TGTGCCAGCAGTTACCGCGGGACAGGGAAACGCGAGCAGTACTTC
cdr3_aa: CASSYRGTGKREQYF

v_call: TRBV25-1
clone_size: few
j_call: TRBJ2-2
d_call: TRBD2
cdr3_nt: TGTGCCAGCAGTGATGGGCTAGCGGGAGGGCCGAACACCGGGGAGCTGTTTTTT
cdr3_aa: CASSDGLAGGPNTGELFF

v_call: TRBV6-5
clone_size: NA
j_call: TRBJ2-1
d_call: TRBD2
cdr3_nt: TGTGCCAGCAGTTACCTCTATAGCGGGAGAAACAATGAGCAGTTCTTC
cdr3_aa: CASSYLYSGRNNEQFF